The next 17 T cell receptor beta chains were all read from a single sample in a study of control samples from healthy donors and cancer patients. Generated by immunoSEQ multiplex PCR, the TCRdb table keeps only in-frame clones and is missing some. This table has approximately 150,000 clones, 90% to 95% appearing once. Specimen: PBMCs. The source of these receptors is a man aged 55 to 70 with colorectal cancer.

The genes are TRBV7-2 and TRBJ1-3, with unresolved D. The CDR3 is 13 residues long. Trimming took off 8 bases at V and 4 bases at J, with 12 bases between the two ends. Germline values: CDR1 SGHTA, CDR2 FQGNSA. CDR3 in DNA: TGTGCCAGCGGCGAAGAGGAGGGAAACACCATATATTTT. This codes for CASGEEEGNTIYF.

The CDR3 region has the DNA TGCGCCAGCAGCTTGACAGGGGCCTGGGATGAGCAGTTCTTC. Its protein is CASSLTGAWDEQFF. The V and J genes are TRBV5-1 and TRBJ2-1; 7 nucleotides agree with TRBD1. The CDR3 extends over 14 amino acids. V lost 1 base and J lost 8; bases outside the gene matches: 6. Per germline, CDR1 SGHRS and CDR2 YFSETQ.

V and J are TRBV25-1 and TRBJ1-5; 8 bases are shared with TRBD1. Germline CDR1 is MGHDK and CDR2 is SYGVNS. The V gene end was trimmed by 4 bases and the J gene end by 7 bases; junction bases not matched to a gene: 6. The CDR3 totals 14 residues. Here the CDR3 DNA reads TGTGCCAGCAGTGGGTACAGGGGGAGGCAGCCCCAGCATTTT. Its translation is CASSGYRGRQPQHF.

The V and J genes are TRBV5-1 and TRBJ1-1; D is perhaps TRBD1 (5 bases). V was pared by 0 bases and J by 9 bases, with 12 bases between. There are 13 residues in the CDR3. Per germline, CDR1 SGHRS and CDR2 YFSETQ. DNA of the CDR3: TGCGCCAGCAGCTTGGTGGGGGATGGGAAAGCTTTCTTT. This codes for CASSLVGDGKAFF.

The rearrangement joins TRBV6-4 to TRBJ1-5; D gene unclear. This CDR3 comprises 13 residues. Germline values: CDR1 MRHNA, CDR2 SNTAGT. The V gene lost 3 bases and the J gene lost 6 bases, with 9 bases spanning the gap. The CDR3 here is CASSEEEGQPQHF. CDR3 DNA: TGTGCCAGCAGTGAGGAGGAGGGTCAGCCCCAGCATTTT.

The CDR3: CSVLMNYEQYF. The DNA for the CDR3 is TGCAGCGTCCTTATGAACTACGAGCAGTACTTC. This chain links TRBV29-1 with TRBJ2-7; D not certain. V gave up 6 bases and J gave up 3 bases, with 9 bases separating them. Germline assignment: CDR1 SQVTM and CDR2 ANQGSEA. This CDR3 region has 11 residues.

This chain joins TRBV19 and TRBJ2-7; 11 nucleotides agree with TRBD1. Germline CDR1 and CDR2: LNHDA and SQIVND (reference sequence). This CDR3 contains 15 residues. Trimming cost V 4 bases and J 0 bases; bases outside gene matches: 2. CDR3 nucleotides: TGTGCCAGTAGTACCGGGACAGGGGGCTCCTACGAGCAGTACTTC. It encodes CASSTGTGGSYEQYF.

The chain links TRBV3-1 (or the pseudogene TRBV3-2) to TRBJ1-2; 8 nucleotides match TRBD1. The CDR3 covers 15 residues. Germline trimming cut 0 bases from V and 7 bases from J; bases unmatched to any gene: 7. CDR1 and CDR2 (germline): LGHDT, YNNKEL (reference sequence). The CDR3 loop reads CASSQEAAGGGGYTF. The CDR3, as DNA: TGTGCCAGCAGCCAAGAGGCCGCAGGGGGCGGTGGCTACACCTTC.

This chain uses TRBV27 with TRBJ1-2; no definite D call. This CDR3 is built from 13 residues. Germline V lookup: CDR1 MNHEY, CDR2 SMNVEV (reference sequence). With 3 bases removed from V and 3 bases from J, the gap between germline ends came to 8 bases. The CDR3 loop reads CASSFGRYYGYTF. Here the CDR3 DNA reads TGTGCCAGCAGTTTCGGGCGGTACTATGGCTACACCTTC.

V is TRBV7-9 and J is TRBJ2-7; no definite D call. The CDR3 is 11 amino acids. Germline loops: CDR1 SEHNR, CDR2 FQNEAQ (reference sequence). Trimming shortened V by 7 bases and J by 4 bases, and 8 bases separated the two germline ends. The CDR3 coding sequence is TGTGCCAGCACCCTCCTTTACGAGCAGTACTTC. This translates into CASTLLYEQYF.

J is TRBJ1-1 and V is TRBV3-1 (or the pseudogene TRBV3-2); no clear D. Trimming took off 1 base at V and 4 bases at J, with 13 bases between the two ends. There are 15 residues in the CDR3. Germline V lookup: CDR1 LGHDT, CDR2 YNNKEL (reference sequence). DNA for the CDR3: TGTGCCAGCAGCCAAGGGGCCTTAACCAGCACTGAAGCTTTCTTT. Amino acids: CASSQGALTSTEAFF.

The J gene is TRBJ2-3, the V gene TRBV4-1; D is possibly TRBD1 (5 bases). V gave up 6 bases and J gave up 4 bases, with 17 bases separating them. The germline CDR1 and CDR2 sequences are MGHRA and YSYEKL. CDR3 length: 15 residues. The CDR3 loop is CASSPIFQGPDTQYF. The CDR3 DNA is TGCGCCAGCAGTCCAATATTCCAGGGTCCAGATACGCAGTATTTT.

V and J are TRBV19 and TRBJ2-1; D may be TRBD2 (5 bases). Germline CDR1 and CDR2: LNHDA and SQIVND (reference sequence). V dropped 7 bases and J dropped 6 bases, with 22 bases sitting between them. CDR3 size: 16 residues. The DNA for the CDR3 is TGTGCCAGTACCAAAGGCGGGCGACCTTCCGTCAATGAGCAGTTCTTC. It codes for CASTKGGRPSVNEQFF.

This clone has a single count. V is TRBV7-7 and J is TRBJ2-3, with D possibly being TRBD2 (5 bases). The V end was cut by 2 bases, the J end by 5 bases, with 14 bases between. CDR3 length: 15 residues. The germline CDR1 and CDR2 sequences are SSHAT and FNYEAQ (reference sequence). This CDR3 reads CASSLTAAAIDTQYF. The CDR3 nucleotides are TGTGCCAGCAGCTTAACCGCAGCGGCGATAGATACGCAGTATTTT.

This sequence joins TRBV19 and TRBJ2-7, with 12 bases fitting TRBD1. The germline gives CDR1 LNHDA, CDR2 SQIVND (reference sequence). CDR3 length equals 17 residues. V shed 4 bases and J 2 bases; nucleotides not matched to a gene: 9. The CDR3 region has the DNA TGTGCCAGTAGTAGAAGACCGGGACAGGGGGCGGCCTACGAGCAGTACTTC. It specifies CASSRRPGQGAAYEQYF.

The rearrangement links TRBV7-9 to TRBJ1-2; D is ambiguous. CDR1 is SEHNR, CDR2 FQNEAQ, per germline (reference sequence). Trimming took off 0 bases at V and 3 bases at J, with 5 bases between the two ends. The CDR3 is 13 residues long. CDR3 loop: CASSLAGDYGYTF. CDR3 nucleotide sequence: TGTGCCAGCAGCTTAGCTGGGGACTATGGCTACACCTTC.

J is TRBJ1-6 and V is TRBV11-2; D gene unclear. The germline V gene encodes CDR1 SGHAT and CDR2 FQNNGV. This CDR3 has 17 amino acids. Trimming pared 4 bases from V and 1 base from J, leaving 14 bases between. CDR3 protein: CASSSRRRESYNSPLHF. The CDR3 coding sequence is TGTGCCAGCAGCTCCCGCCGAAGGGAGTCCTATAATTCACCCCTCCACTTT.